This T cell receptor beta chain was captured in a study of T cells in localized non-small cell lung cancer (TCRdb year 2020). Background on the whole study: The study analyzed T cell repertoires of 236 early-stage NSCLC patients, comparing tumors and uninvolved tumor-adjacent lungs. The cohort was made up of around 220 treatment-naive NSCLC patients whose localized lung tumors had been resected. Of the NSCLC patients, roughly 130 were male and about a hundred were female, and the mean age was approximately 66 years. The paper's findings and limits, for the study overall: Of the top 100 tumor clones, a median of roughly 53 were detected in paired uninvolved adjacent lung; roughly 29 were also among that lung's top 100. Since the design was exploratory, TCR variables were selected using unadjusted p-values with no false-discovery rate correction. Because multi-region sequencing of the tumors was not done, intratumor heterogeneity could not be ruled out. Uninvolved tumor-adjacent lung showed the highest T cell clonality, higher than tumor, which suggests more focused antigenic responses in the uninvolved tumor-adjacent lung. Longer overall survival was associated with higher T cell density in blood, whereas shorter survival was associated with higher clonality in adjacent lung.

TCR beta CDR3 regions were sequenced from DNA using the immunoSEQ Assay. The published analysis was carried out like this. T cell density was computed as TCR beta template counts normalized to usable DNA estimated by amplifying housekeeping genes. Richness was estimated using the preseqR package, with extrapolation to 400,000 templates for PBMC samples and to 120,000 templates for tissue samples. Clonality was taken to be one minus Pielou's evenness. Tissue-enriched TCRs were identified through differential abundance testing performed on productive amino-acid clonotypes, with a minimum total count of 5 and an alpha of 0.1. The Jaccard Index and the Morisita Overlap Index were used to quantify repertoire overlap between compartments. GLIPH grouped TCR beta CDR3s together with public tetramer-defined viral CDR3s, and a viral motif had to include at least three viral sequences and also show V-gene enrichment. TCRdb stores this immuneACCESS table with in-frame sequences only. Part of the clones is absent; in the studies checked, under half of the shortfall reflects unresolved V genes, and no reason is known for the rest. The DNA gave D and trimming, while V, J and clone size come from that table. This sample holds 25,000 or so clones; about nine tenths were observed only once. 6.9% of the sample belongs to the ten largest clones.

In regard to this clone: Its cognate antigen has yet to be identified. Per-base quality was not reported, and no clone a single base away is much larger than it.

At diagnosis, tumor, uninvolved tumor-adjacent lung and peripheral blood were collected and then preserved as a mix of FFPE and fresh-frozen material. For TCR repertoire profiling, blood samples were analyzed as peripheral blood mononuclear cells. The CDR3 covers 16 residues, taking in both the cysteine and the phenylalanine. The retained sequence is limited to the CDR3, 48 bases, with the frame set at the first base. After removal of 9 bases from V and 0 bases from J, the junction retains 7 bases not matched to a gene. CDR1 is given as MDHEN and CDR2 as SYDVKM, both from the germline V gene. Here the chain combines TRBV28 and TRBJ2-6; 8 bases in the middle match TRBD1. This sample comprised peripheral blood, obtained before any cancer treatment. The sequence derives from a woman aged 35-75 years with stage I lung adenocarcinoma. The base sequence is TGTGCCAGTTACGGACAGGGCTTCTCTGGGGCCAACGTCCTGACTTTC. It is translated as CASYGQGFSGANVLTF.